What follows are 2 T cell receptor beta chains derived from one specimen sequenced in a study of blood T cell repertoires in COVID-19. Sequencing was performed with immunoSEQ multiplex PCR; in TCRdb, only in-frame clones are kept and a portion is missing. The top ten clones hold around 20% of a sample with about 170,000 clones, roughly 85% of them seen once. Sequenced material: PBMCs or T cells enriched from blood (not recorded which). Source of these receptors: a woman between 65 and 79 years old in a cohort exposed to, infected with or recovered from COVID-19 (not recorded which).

The CDR3 sequence is CASRKRLAGGYEQYF. DNA for the CDR3: TGTGCCAGCAGAAAGAGACTAGCAGGAGGCTACGAGCAGTACTTC. The rearrangement uses TRBV6-5 and TRBJ2-7; 7 bases are a match to TRBD2. With 6 bases clipped from V and 3 bases from J, the junction kept 11 bases outside the gene matches. Germline V gene sequence: CDR1 MNHEY, CDR2 SVGAGI. The CDR3 contains 15 residues.

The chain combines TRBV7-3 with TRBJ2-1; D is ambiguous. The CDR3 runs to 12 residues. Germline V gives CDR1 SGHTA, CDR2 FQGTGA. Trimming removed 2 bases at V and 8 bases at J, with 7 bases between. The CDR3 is CASSLSRHEQFF. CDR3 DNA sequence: TGTGCCAGCAGCTTATCTAGACATGAGCAGTTCTTC. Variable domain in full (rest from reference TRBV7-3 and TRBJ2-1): GAGVSQTPSNKVTEKGKYVELRCDPISGHTALYWYRQSLGQGPEFLIYFQGTGAADDSGLPNDRFFAVRPEGSVSTLKIQRTERGDSAVYLCASSLSRHEQFFGPGTRLTVL.